This T cell receptor (beta chain) was identified during a study of blood T cell repertoires in COVID-19. Assignment of participants to cohorts was predicated upon participant-reported clinical history. Trimming took 6 bases from V and 3 from J, leaving 6 bases between them. Looked up from germline, CDR1 is MNHEY and CDR2 is SVGAGI. This CDR3 spans 11 amino acids. TCRdb keeps only in-frame clones here, not all; method: immunoSEQ multiplex PCR. The sample yields about 400,000 clones, 88% seen once. The chain combines TRBV6-5 with TRBJ2-7, with D hard to call. This sequence was found in a middle-aged woman with acute COVID-19. Sequencing was performed on PBMCs or T cells enriched from blood (not recorded which). CDR3 protein: CASRYYYEQYF. CDR3 nucleotide sequence: TGTGCCAGCAGGTATTACTACGAGCAGTACTTC.